This is a list of T cell receptor beta chains from one sample in a study of memory CD4+ T cells and cytomegalovirus serostatus. The method was immunoSEQ multiplex PCR; TCRdb's version includes in-frame clones alone and lacks a portion of them. Here the sample spans some 57,000 clones, roughly four fifths being singletons. What was sequenced was memory CD4+ T cells from blood. These receptor sequences come from an adult in good health and CMV-seronegative. Each CDR3 is given with its conserved first and last residue. A D gene is named only where the DNA matches it firmly. A clone size is listed for some rows: how often the clone was seen (once, few, many), or a class if it is expanded.

j_gene,d_gene,v_gene,abundance,CDR3aa,CDR3nt
TRBJ1-4,.,TRBV7-8,.,CASSPTATNEKLFF,TGTGCCAGCAGCCCGACAGCAACTAATGAAAAACTGTTTTTT
TRBJ2-7,TRBD1,TRBV5-8,once,CASSFMTGTGVSYEQYF,TGTGCCAGCAGCTTCATGACCGGGACAGGGGTCTCCTACGAGCAGTACTTC
TRBJ2-3,TRBD2,TRBV5-1,.,CASRGLAADTQYF,TGCGCCAGCAGGGGACTAGCGGCAGATACGCAGTATTTT
TRBJ2-2,TRBD1,TRBV7-2,.,CASSLQGARTGELFF,TGTGCCAGCAGCTTACAGGGGGCGAGGACCGGGGAGCTGTTTTTT
TRBJ1-3,.,TRBV2,.,CASSQLSGVGNTIYF,TGTGCCAGCAGTCAACTATCAGGGGTTGGAAACACCATATATTTT
TRBJ2-2,.,TRBV5-1,.,CASSFDTGELFF,TGCGCCAGCAGCTTTGACACCGGGGAGCTGTTTTTT
TRBJ1-2,TRBD1,TRBV19,many,CASTDRGRGYTF,TGTGCCAGTACTGACAGGGGAAGAGGCTACACCTTC
TRBJ2-3,.,TRBV5-6,.,CASIWGPDTADTQYF,TGTGCCAGCATCTGGGGGCCCGATACCGCAGATACGCAGTATTTT
TRBJ2-5,.,TRBV29-1,.,CSGTGGGAGETQYF,TGCAGCGGGACCGGCGGGGGCGCAGGGGAGACCCAGTACTTC
TRBJ1-6,TRBD1,TRBV6-5,once,CASSYAWTGNSPLHF,TGTGCCAGCAGTTACGCGTGGACAGGGAATTCACCCCTCCACTTT
TRBJ2-1,.,TRBV4-2,.,CASTRGQATDNEQFF,TGTGCCAGCACCCGGGGGCAGGCGACCGACAATGAGCAGTTCTTC
TRBJ1-1,TRBD1,TRBV6-5,.,CASSWARGRDTEAFF,TGTGCCAGCAGTTGGGCGAGGGGGCGGGACACTGAAGCTTTCTTT
TRBJ1-5,.,TRBV7-2,.,CASSFFVDSNQPQHF,TGTGCCAGCAGCTTTTTCGTAGATAGCAATCAGCCCCAGCATTTT
TRBJ2-1,.,TRBV5-1,.,CASSYGGRNNEQFF,TGCGCCAGCAGCTATGGGGGACGGAACAATGAGCAGTTCTTC
TRBJ2-7,TRBD2,TRBV6-6,.,CASRALAGGFSEQYF,TGTGCCAGCAGAGCTCTAGCGGGGGGGTTCTCCGAGCAGTACTTC
TRBJ2-7,.,TRBV6-4,few,CASADEQYF,TGTGCCAGCGCGGACGAGCAGTACTTC
TRBJ2-2,.,TRBV2,.,CASSLDKKSTGELFF,TGTGCCAGCAGCCTAGACAAAAAGAGCACCGGGGAGCTGTTTTTT
TRBJ1-4,.,TRBV5-5,.,CASNIPGSRLSEKLFF,TGTGCCAGCAATATACCAGGGTCTCGCCTGAGTGAAAAACTGTTTTTT
TRBJ2-1,TRBD2,TRBV28,.,CASSPGTSGRNEQFF,TGTGCCAGCAGCCCCGGGACTAGCGGGAGAAATGAGCAGTTCTTC
TRBJ2-1,.,TRBV13,.,CASSLDYNEQFF,TGTGCCAGCAGCTTAGACTACAATGAGCAGTTCTTC
TRBJ2-3,TRBD2,TRBV7-2,.,CASSRPGGGATDTQYF,TGTGCCAGCAGCCGTCCGGGCGGGGGGGCCACAGATACGCAGTATTTT
TRBJ2-1,.,TRBV6-1,.,CASRARSLPNNEQFF,TGTGCCAGCAGAGCTAGGTCCCTACCAAACAATGAGCAGTTCTTC
TRBJ2-7,.,TRBV6-1,.,CASRDVRRSSYEQYF,TGTGCCAGCCGGGACGTCCGAAGGAGCTCCTACGAGCAGTACTTC
TRBJ1-2,.,TRBV29-1,.,CSVDSTNYGYTF,TGCAGCGTTGACTCTACTAACTATGGCTACACCTTC
TRBJ1-5,TRBD1,TRBV7-9,.,CASSLHLGQGSNQPQHF,TGTGCCAGCAGCCTACATTTGGGACAGGGGAGCAATCAGCCCCAGCATTTT
TRBJ2-7,.,TRBV4-2,medium-sized,CASSQDLSGWAAYEQYF,TGTGCCAGCAGCCAAGATTTATCCGGTTGGGCGGCCTACGAGCAGTACTTC
TRBJ2-3,.,TRBV11-2,.,CASSLIRTDTQYF,TGTGCCAGCAGCTTAATTCGGACAGATACGCAGTATTTT
TRBJ2-6,.,TRBV11-3,.,CASSPGATGANVLTF,TGTGCCAGCAGTCCAGGGGCGACAGGGGCCAACGTCCTGACTTTC
TRBJ2-6,.,TRBV5-8,.,CASSFDGSGANVLTF,TGTGCCAGCAGCTTTGATGGTTCTGGGGCCAACGTCCTGACTTTC
TRBJ1-2,.,TRBV6-5,.,CASTGQSGNYGYTF,TGTGCCAGCACGGGGCAATCTGGCAACTATGGCTACACCTTC
TRBJ1-4,.,TRBV30,few,CAWSGGHGEKLFF,TGTGCCTGGAGTGGGGGACACGGTGAAAAACTGTTTTTT
TRBJ2-7,TRBD2,TRBV5-1,.,CASSPGGLAGDYEQYF,TGCGCCAGCAGCCCGGGGGGACTAGCGGGGGACTACGAGCAGTACTTC
TRBJ1-1,.,TRBV20-1,.,CSSYLVTEAFF,TGCAGTTCTTACCTCGTAACTGAAGCTTTCTTT
TRBJ2-6,.,TRBV5-1,once,CASSLAQGQPLSGANVLTF,TGCGCCAGCAGCTTGGCTCAGGGACAACCCCTCTCTGGGGCCAACGTCCTGACTTTC
TRBJ1-4,.,TRBV19,.,CASRPGLVFEKLFF,TGTGCCAGCAGACCGGGACTCGTGTTCGAAAAACTGTTTTTT
TRBJ2-1,TRBD1,TRBV28,.,CASSPPDRAYNEQFF,TGTGCCAGCAGCCCACCCGACAGGGCCTACAATGAGCAGTTCTTC
TRBJ1-1,.,TRBV6-6,few,CASSRIQGWTEAFF,TGTGCCAGCAGTCGAATACAGGGTTGGACTGAAGCTTTCTTT
TRBJ1-1,.,TRBV9,.,CASSATVWITEAFF,TGTGCCAGCAGCGCGACAGTCTGGATCACTGAAGCTTTCTTT
TRBJ2-3,.,TRBV7-8,.,CASSDLVRTFF,TGTGCCAGCAGCGACCTGGTCCGGACCTTTTTT